Described below is a single T cell receptor beta chain sequence and its context. Its cognate antigen has yet to be identified. No base qualities exist here, and no much larger clone lies one base off it. The germline V gene supplies CDR1 SGHAT and CDR2 FQNNGV. The CDR3 runs 15 residues from the cysteine to the phenylalanine. The sequence is cut down to CDR3 DNA, 45 bases in frame from base 1. V is shortened by 4 bases, J by 6 bases, and the region joining them spans 15 bases. Sequencing instrument: Illumina NovaSeq 6000. TCRalpha and TCRbeta cDNA libraries were constructed by 5'RACE with constant-segment primers, with sample barcodes and unique molecular identifiers being introduced. Trizol reagent was used to extract RNA from every sample. Amplification of the libraries took two PCR steps, and the second step added a second sample barcode plus Illumina TruSeq adapters. Sequencing of the libraries was done on an Illumina NovaSeq, producing 2 x 150 bp paired-end reads. On the study's bioinformatics: With migec v1.2.7, reads were demultiplexed and then collapsed into UMI-guided consensus sequences. Using mixcr v2.1.11, the UMI consensuses were aligned to TRA and TRB V and J templates and assembled into clonotypes. Expanded or contracted clonotypes were those called significant by both edgeR and NoisET, with noise models trained on biological replicates. For edgeR calls, a false discovery rate-adjusted p below 0.01 and a log2 fold-change threshold of 1 were applied. As an exploratory analysis of dynamics, PCA with hierarchical clustering was applied to max-normalized trajectories of the 1000 most abundant clonotypes. Each responding clone was given a CD4 or CD8 phenotype based on the CD4+ and CD8+ repertoires, which had been sequenced separately. The public reads were run again by TCRdb, first through fastp at Q25 and then through MiXCR, and only productive beta chains were kept. Rows are unified per CDR3 protein, each entry keeping the most common DNA and genes. These V and J calls are TCRdb output, not the study's own analysis. The sample table shows 400,000 or so distinct CDR3 sequences, and more than 20% are seen once. Of the sample, around an eighth is held by the ten largest clones.

This record comes from a study of T-cell memory formation after mild COVID-19 (dated by TCRdb to about 2021). About the full investigation: Most TCR sequence clusters were specific to one of the two donors. Two young, previously healthy adult volunteers made up the cohort, one male and one female. In two donors, T-cell clones that expanded and contracted after mild COVID-19 were tracked by sequencing TCRalpha and TCRbeta repertoires over time. What the authors observed across the whole study: Only a couple of mild cases were covered in the study, and larger cohorts including severe cases with pre-infection samples were considered necessary. Balanced CD4/CD8 phenotypes were observed for clones contracting from day 15 to 85, whereas a bias towards CD4+ was observed for a second wave of clones expanding from day 15 to 37. Contracting CD4+ clones were found mainly in CM and EM memory subsets, while CD8+ clones were enriched in EMRA. The detection of some responding clones in pre-infection memory suggests that pre-existing cross-reactive memory T cells joined the SARS-CoV-2 response. Whether the second-wave clones peaking on day 37 were SARS-CoV-2 specific was not confirmed.

PBMCs were isolated by Ficoll-Paque density gradient centrifugation. The TCR originated in an adult woman who had mild COVID-19 (a few samples of this study predate the infection). The sample titles of this study are shuffled in the database, so cell type and time point are left out; the donor was told from shared clones. The specimen was PBMCs or a T cell subset sorted from them (not recorded which). The sequence joins TRBV11-2 to TRBJ2-2; a weak D assignment points to TRBD1 (6 bases agree). Here the CDR3 is given as CASSSLQGSPGELFF. The DNA is TGTGCCAGCAGCTCCCTACAGGGTAGTCCCGGGGAGCTGTTTTTT.